The 27 T cell receptor beta chains below were found in one sample sequenced in a study of pediatric ulcerative colitis. Produced via immunoSEQ multiplex PCR; TCRdb's table is partial and in-frame only. This table has about 60,000 clones, around 87% appearing once. Sequenced material: blood. Receptors originate from a boy younger than 18 who was a control in a study of pediatric ulcerative colitis.

In its sample, this clone was seen once. J is TRBJ1-2 and V is TRBV28, with a tentative D call TRBD1 (6 bases). Germline V lookup: CDR1 MDHEN, CDR2 SYDVKM. Trimming pared 2 bases from V and 4 bases from J, leaving 17 bases between. The CDR3 loop spans 16 amino acids. CDR3 sequence: CASSLTEPGTSYGYTF. The CDR3 region has the DNA TGTGCCAGCAGTTTAACCGAACCGGGGACAAGCTATGGCTACACCTTC.

Here the CDR3 reads CASSPDIQDYGYTF. The CDR3 bases are TGCGCCAGCAGCCCGGACATACAAGACTATGGCTACACCTTC. This rearrangement joins TRBV5-1 to TRBJ1-2; D is perhaps TRBD1 (5 bases). The germline V gene has CDR1 SGHRS and CDR2 YFSETQ. The length of the CDR3 is 14 residues. Trimming took off 4 bases at V and 3 bases at J, with 13 bases between the two ends.

This chain connects TRBV7-2 to TRBJ2-3; 7 nucleotides agree with TRBD2. Trimming took 5 bases from V and 2 from J; bases not matched to a gene: 10. The CDR3 runs to 16 residues. Germline CDR1 reads SGHTA; CDR2 reads FQGNSA. The CDR3: CASSDSSGHFTDTQYF. CDR3 coding DNA: TGTGCCAGCAGCGACTCTAGCGGTCATTTCACAGATACGCAGTATTTT.

The gene calls are TRBV7-9 and TRBJ2-3; a possible D gene is TRBD2 (6 bases). CDR3 length: 16 residues. Germline V gene lookup returns CDR1 SEHNR and CDR2 FQNEAQ (reference sequence). V lost 3 bases, J lost 5 bases, and 18 bases lay in between. The DNA of the CDR3 is TGTGCCAGCAGCTTGAGGGATAGCGGTGAGGTAGATACGCAGTATTTT. Protein: CASSLRDSGEVDTQYF.

The chain carries TRBV5-1 and TRBJ1-5; 8 bases are shared with TRBD1. Germline lookup yields CDR1 SGHRS and CDR2 YFSETQ. The junction had 15 bases not matched to a gene; V was cut back by 3 bases and J by 4 bases. CDR3 size: 18 residues. This CDR3 is CASSSFPPTGDFNQPQHF. Here the CDR3 DNA reads TGCGCCAGCAGCTCGTTTCCACCGACAGGGGACTTTAATCAGCCCCAGCATTTT.

CDR3 sequence (DNA): TGTGCCAGTAGTATAGGCTGGGGAGTTACCACTGAAGCTTTCTTT. Translation: CASSIGWGVTTEAFF. This chain uses TRBV19 with TRBJ1-1; D gene unclear. The CDR3 runs to 15 residues. Trimming took 1 base from V and 4 from J, leaving 13 bases between them. Germline V gene sequence: CDR1 LNHDA, CDR2 SQIVND (reference sequence).

The chain couples TRBV27 to TRBJ2-7, with TRBD2 matching 7 bases. The CDR3 totals 16 residues. The trim removed 0 bases at V and 0 bases at J, leaving 5 bases unmatched. Germline CDR1 and CDR2: MNHEY and SMNVEV (reference sequence). The CDR3 sequence: CASSLSSGETSYEQYF. The CDR3 nucleotides read TGTGCCAGCAGTTTATCCAGCGGGGAGACCTCCTACGAGCAGTACTTC.

The chain links TRBV5-1 to TRBJ1-2; 9 positions agree with TRBD1. This CDR3 contains 17 residues. In germline, CDR1 is SGHRS, CDR2 YFSETQ. The junction had 11 bases not matched to a gene; V was cut back by 5 bases and J by 0 bases. The CDR3 DNA follows: TGCGCCAGCAGGTTGCGACAGGGGGTTTTTGCTAACTATGGCTACACCTTC. It codes for CASRLRQGVFANYGYTF.

The CDR3 sequence is CAHRPGQGPTEAFF. The CDR3 DNA reads as TGTGCCCACAGGCCGGGACAGGGACCCACTGAAGCTTTCTTT. The chain joins TRBV28 to TRBJ1-1, with 9 bases lining up with TRBD1. Germline CDR1 reads MDHEN; CDR2 reads SYDVKM. This CDR3 comprises 14 residues. The V gene end was trimmed by 11 bases and the J gene end by 4 bases; junction bases not matched to a gene: 11.

The rearrangement uses TRBV6-1 and TRBJ2-7; 7 bases map to TRBD2. The CDR3 length is 15 residues. V was pared by 5 bases and J by 6 bases, with 13 bases of the junction left unmatched. Germline V gene data show CDR1 as MNHNS and CDR2 as SASEGT. The CDR3 loop reads CASSLGRLAALEQYF. CDR3 nucleotides: TGTGCCAGCAGTTTAGGACGGCTAGCGGCTCTCGAGCAGTACTTC.

The rearrangement uses TRBV7-6 and TRBJ1-3; no firm D call. Germline V gene sequence: CDR1 SGHVS, CDR2 FNYEAQ. The CDR3 has 13 amino acids. Trimming stripped 7 bases from V and 4 bases from J, with 11 bases between. CDR3 nucleotides: TGTGCCAGCACTCTCCGACAAGGAAACACCATATATTTT. The encoded protein is CASTLRQGNTIYF.

The chain joins TRBV19 to TRBJ2-5, with TRBD2 matching 7 bases. The V gene's germline CDR1 is LNHDA and CDR2 SQIVND (reference sequence). V trimming: 1 base; J trimming: 1 base; junction bases outside the gene matches: 3. The CDR3 extends over 15 amino acids. This CDR3 reads CASSIGSSGQETQYF. In DNA form, the CDR3 reads TGTGCCAGTAGTATAGGCTCTAGCGGCCAAGAGACCCAGTACTTC.

V is TRBV4-2 and J is TRBJ2-7; possible D gene TRBD1, 5 bases. Deletions cut 0 bases from V and 5 bases from J, with 14 bases between. The CDR3 totals 15 residues. From germline, CDR1 is LGHNA and CDR2 YNFKEQ. This chain's CDR3 is CASSQDLRAFNEQYF. The CDR3 region has the DNA TGTGCCAGCAGCCAAGATCTCAGGGCTTTTAACGAGCAGTACTTC.

The chain employs TRBV7-2 and TRBJ1-1; 8 bases match TRBD1. Trimming removed 5 bases from V and 0 bases from J; junction bases left unmatched: 5. This CDR3 has 15 residues. Germline CDR1 reads SGHTA; CDR2 reads FQGNSA. This CDR3 is CASSPWTGLNTEAFF. Written as DNA, the CDR3 is TGTGCCAGCAGCCCCTGGACAGGGCTGAACACTGAAGCTTTCTTT. Together with reference TRBV7-2 and TRBJ1-1, the CDR3 gives the full variable domain: GAGVSQSPSNKVTEKGKDVELRCDPISGHTALYWYRQSLGQGLEFLIYFQGNSAPDKSGLPSDRFSAERTGGSVSTLTIQRTQQEDSAVYLCASSPWTGLNTEAFFGQGTRLTVV.

The chain is built from TRBV5-1 and TRBJ1-5; 7 nucleotides align to TRBD1. V trimming: 1 base; J trimming: 4 bases; junction bases outside the gene matches: 5. Germline V gives CDR1 SGHRS, CDR2 YFSETQ. The CDR3 loop spans 15 amino acids. This chain's CDR3 is CASSLTGVGNQPQHF. DNA for the CDR3: TGCGCCAGCAGCTTGACAGGGGTGGGGAATCAGCCCCAGCATTTT.

This clone was counted a single time. The chain links TRBV9 to TRBJ1-1, with D maybe TRBD1 (5 bases). The V end was cut by 2 bases, the J end by 2 bases, with 13 bases between. CDR3 length: 15 residues. The germline CDR1 and CDR2 sequences are SGDLS and YYNGEE. The CDR3 DNA sequence: TGTGCCAGCAGCGTGACGACAGCGATCAACACTGAAGCTTTCTTT. It codes for CASSVTTAINTEAFF.

The table lists this clone with a count of one. This chain connects TRBV9 to TRBJ2-6; D is uncertain. V lost 4 bases and J 0 bases, leaving 14 bases between the germline ends. The CDR3 consists of 17 residues. Germline values: CDR1 SGDLS, CDR2 YYNGEE. CDR3 nucleotide sequence: TGTGCCAGCAGCCCCCCGAGAAGACCCTCTGGGGCCAACGTCCTGACTTTC. Its translation is CASSPPRRPSGANVLTF.

V usage is TRBV7-6 and J usage is TRBJ2-7; TRBD2 matches at 9 bases. Trimming cost V 6 bases and J 0 bases; bases outside gene matches: 0. The CDR3 totals 13 residues. The V gene's germline CDR1 is SGHVS and CDR2 FNYEAQ. CDR3 loop: CASRGLASYEQYF. CDR3 sequence (DNA): TGTGCCAGCAGGGGACTAGCCTCCTACGAGCAGTACTTC.

The chain recombines TRBV2 with TRBJ1-2; 10 bases agree with TRBD1. Losses at the gene ends were 6 bases for V and 4 bases for J; bases not matched to a gene: 14. This CDR3 spans 17 amino acids. The germline CDR1 and CDR2 sequences are SNHLY and FYNNEI. CDR3: CASRGPTPGQGPYGYTF. CDR3 in DNA: TGTGCCAGCAGAGGACCAACCCCGGGACAGGGGCCCTATGGCTACACCTTC.

This clone has a single count. The chain is built from TRBV2 and TRBJ1-6, with TRBD1 matching over 7 bases. CDR1 is SNHLY and CDR2 is FYNNEI in the germline V gene. Unmatched junction bases numbered 6, after V lost 6 bases and J lost 1 base. The CDR3 has 16 residues. DNA of the CDR3: TGTGCCAGCAGCGAACAGGGGTGGTCCTATAATTCACCCCTCCACTTT. Its translation is CASSEQGWSYNSPLHF.

This clone was seen a single time. V usage is TRBV19 and J usage is TRBJ1-1; 10 positions match TRBD1. Germline V lookup: CDR1 LNHDA, CDR2 SQIVND (reference sequence). V lost 3 bases to trimming and J lost 5 bases; unmatched junction nucleotides: 3. The CDR3 has 14 amino acids. For the CDR3, the DNA is TGTGCCAGTAGTATGGGACAGGGGAAAACTGAAGCTTTCTTT. This sequence encodes CASSMGQGKTEAFF. The whole variable domain, remainder taken from reference TRBV19 and TRBJ1-1, is DGGITQSPKYLFRKEGQNVTLSCEQNLNHDAMYWYRQDPGQGLRLIYYSQIVNDFQKGDIAEGYSVSREKKESFPLTVTSAQKNPTAFYLCASSMGQGKTEAFFGQGTRLTVV.

The chain has TRBV10-3 and TRBJ1-1; D remains unclear. The germline gives CDR1 ENHRY, CDR2 SYGVKD. V was clipped by 8 bases and J by 1 base, with 26 bases between them. CDR3 length: 18 amino acids. The CDR3 DNA reads as TGTGCCATCTCTGAGAGAGGGCATTTACGGGTGTCGAACACTGAAGCTTTCTTT. Protein sequence: CAISERGHLRVSNTEAFF.

V usage is TRBV28 and J usage is TRBJ2-7, with D hard to call. The CDR3 has 15 residues. Trimming cost V 3 bases and J 2 bases, with 14 bases left between them. The V gene's germline CDR1 is MDHEN and CDR2 SYDVKM. The CDR3 DNA follows: TGTGCCAGCAGTTTTTCGACGCATGCTACCTACGAGCAGTACTTC. Protein product: CASSFSTHATYEQYF.

This clone was observed a few times. The chain recombines TRBV6-5 with TRBJ1-6; D gene uncertain. Trimming left V 7 bases short and J 6 bases short, with 10 bases between. The CDR3 runs to 13 residues. The germline CDR1 and CDR2 sequences are MNHEY and SVGAGI. The CDR3 nucleotides are TGTGCCAGCAAACGGGCCATTAATTCACCCCTCCACTTT. Encoded protein: CASKRAINSPLHF.

V usage is TRBV28 and J usage is TRBJ2-3; no clear D. V dropped 6 bases and J dropped 1 base, with 11 bases sitting between them. CDR1 and CDR2 from the germline V gene are MDHEN and SYDVKM. The CDR3 runs to 14 residues. CDR3 nucleotide sequence: TGTGCCAGCAGGCCCCGGTGGGGCACAGATACGCAGTATTTT. Translating it yields CASRPRWGTDTQYF.

The V gene is TRBV28, the J gene TRBJ1-2, with D possibly TRBD1 on 5 matching bases. CDR3 length: 13 residues. Trimming removed 3 bases at V and 4 bases at J, with 9 bases between. The germline gives CDR1 MDHEN, CDR2 SYDVKM. CDR3 nucleotide sequence: TGTGCCAGCAGTTTGCGGGGCGCCTATGGCTACACCTTC. This gives the protein CASSLRGAYGYTF.

This clone was picked up one time. The chain combines TRBV6-1 with TRBJ1-3, with D possibly matching TRBD1 (6 bases). The CDR3 is made up of 14 amino acids. Germline V gene sequence: CDR1 MNHNS, CDR2 SASEGT. Trimming took off 5 bases at V and 4 bases at J, with 12 bases between the two ends. CDR3 protein: CASSTGTLGNTIYF. The CDR3 nucleotides read TGTGCCAGCAGTACAGGGACACTAGGAAACACCATATATTTT.